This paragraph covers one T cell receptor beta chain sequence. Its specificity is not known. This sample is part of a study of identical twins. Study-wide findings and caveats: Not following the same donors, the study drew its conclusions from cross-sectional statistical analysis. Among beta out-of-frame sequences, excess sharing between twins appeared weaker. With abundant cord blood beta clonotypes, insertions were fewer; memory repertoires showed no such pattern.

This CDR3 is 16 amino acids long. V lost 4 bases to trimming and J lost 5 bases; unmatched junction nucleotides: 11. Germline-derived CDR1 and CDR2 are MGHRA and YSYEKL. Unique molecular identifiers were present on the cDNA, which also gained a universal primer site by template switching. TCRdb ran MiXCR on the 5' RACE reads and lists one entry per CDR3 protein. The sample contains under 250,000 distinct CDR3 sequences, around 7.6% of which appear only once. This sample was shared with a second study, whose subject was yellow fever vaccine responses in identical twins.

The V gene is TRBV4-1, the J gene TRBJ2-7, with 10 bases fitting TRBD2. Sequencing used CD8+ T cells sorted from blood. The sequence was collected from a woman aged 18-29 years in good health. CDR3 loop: CASSLRFQREGDEQYF. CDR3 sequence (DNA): TGCGCCAGCAGCCTCCGTTTCCAGCGGGAGGGCGACGAGCAGTACTTC.